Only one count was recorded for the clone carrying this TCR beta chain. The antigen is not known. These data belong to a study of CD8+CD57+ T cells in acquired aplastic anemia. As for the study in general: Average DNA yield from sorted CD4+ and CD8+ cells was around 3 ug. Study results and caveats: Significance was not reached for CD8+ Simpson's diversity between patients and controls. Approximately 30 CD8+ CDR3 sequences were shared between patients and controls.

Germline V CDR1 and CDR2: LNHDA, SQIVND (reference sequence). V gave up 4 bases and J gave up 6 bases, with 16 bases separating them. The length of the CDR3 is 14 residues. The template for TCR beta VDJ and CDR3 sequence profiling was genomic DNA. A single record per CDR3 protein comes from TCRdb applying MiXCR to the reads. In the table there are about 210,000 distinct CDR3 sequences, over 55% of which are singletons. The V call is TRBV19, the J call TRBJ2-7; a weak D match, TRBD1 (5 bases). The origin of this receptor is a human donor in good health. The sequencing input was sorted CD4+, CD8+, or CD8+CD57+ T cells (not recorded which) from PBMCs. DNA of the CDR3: TGTGCCAGTAGTACGTCGGCAGGGTGGGGCGAGCAGTACTTC. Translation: CASSTSAGWGEQYF.